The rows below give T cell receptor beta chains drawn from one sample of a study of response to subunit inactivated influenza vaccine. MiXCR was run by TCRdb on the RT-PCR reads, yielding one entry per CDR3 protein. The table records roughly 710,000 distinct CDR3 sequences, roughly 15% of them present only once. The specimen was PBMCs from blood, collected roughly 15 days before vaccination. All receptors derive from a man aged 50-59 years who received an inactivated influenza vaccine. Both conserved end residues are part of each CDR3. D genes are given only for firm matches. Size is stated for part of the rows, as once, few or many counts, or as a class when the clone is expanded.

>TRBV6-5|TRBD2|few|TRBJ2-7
CASSYTIAGTYYEQYF
TGTGCCAGCAGTTACACGATAGCGGGAACATATTACGAGCAGTACTTC
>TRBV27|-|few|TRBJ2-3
CASSFELAARADTQYF
TGTGCCAGCAGTTTCGAACTAGCCGCACGGGCAGATACGCAGTATTTT
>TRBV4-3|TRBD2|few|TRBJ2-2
CASSQRISGSTGELFF
TGCGCCAGCAGCCAACGAATTAGCGGGTCCACCGGGGAGCTGTTTTTT
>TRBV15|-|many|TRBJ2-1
CATSRDSTYNEQFF
TGTGCCACCAGCAGAGACAGTACCTACAATGAGCAGTTCTTC
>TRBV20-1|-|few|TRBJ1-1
CSAPPAPGAANTEAFF
TGCAGTGCTCCCCCAGCGCCAGGGGCGGCGAACACTGAAGCTTTCTTT
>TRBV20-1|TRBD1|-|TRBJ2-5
CSAPTGGLRTQYF
TGCAGTGCGCCAACAGGGGGCTTACGGACCCAGTACTTC
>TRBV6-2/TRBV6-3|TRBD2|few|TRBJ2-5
CASSYPPGLGGETQYF
TGTGCCAGCAGTTACCCCCCGGGACTGGGGGGGGAGACCCAGTACTTC
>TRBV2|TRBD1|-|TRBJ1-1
CASIRGADRGVSEAFF
TGTGCCAGCATCCGGGGGGCGGACAGGGGTGTCTCTGAAGCTTTCTTT
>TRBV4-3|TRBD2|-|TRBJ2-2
CASSQVAGVSTGELFF
TGCGCCAGCAGCCAAGTAGCGGGAGTTTCCACCGGGGAGCTGTTTTTT
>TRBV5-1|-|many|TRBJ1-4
CASSLKIPDEKLFF
TGCGCCAGCAGCTTGAAGATACCCGACGAAAAACTGTTTTTT
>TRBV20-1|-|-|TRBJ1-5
CSARQGSQPQHF
TGCAGTGCTAGACAGGGGAGTCAGCCCCAGCATTTT
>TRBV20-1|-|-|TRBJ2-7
CSARAALTIPSYEQYF
TGCAGTGCTAGAGCAGCGCTAACGATACCAAGCTACGAGCAGTACTTC
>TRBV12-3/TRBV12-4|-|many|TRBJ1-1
CASRGEMNTEAFF
TGTGCCAGCAGGGGGGAGATGAACACTGAAGCTTTCTTT
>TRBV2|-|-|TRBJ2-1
CASQKSPVSNNDQFF
TGTGCCAGCCAAAAGTCCCCTGTGTCCAACAATGATCAGTTCTTC
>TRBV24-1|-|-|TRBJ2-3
CATSDIAPGLSTDTQYF
TGTGCCACCAGTGATATCGCTCCGGGACTCAGCACAGATACGCAGTATTTT
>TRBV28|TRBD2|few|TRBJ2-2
CASSFLAGLVGELFF
TGTGCCAGCAGTTTCCTAGCGGGTCTTGTCGGGGAGCTGTTTTTT
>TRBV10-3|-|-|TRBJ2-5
CAISEHTETQYF
TGTGCCATCAGTGAGCACACAGAGACCCAGTACTTC
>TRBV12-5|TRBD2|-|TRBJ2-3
CASGPERTGEGDTQYF
TGTGCTAGTGGACCCGAGCGGACGGGGGAGGGAGATACGCAGTATTTT
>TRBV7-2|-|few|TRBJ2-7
CASSQNKFGYEQYF
TGTGCCAGCAGCCAAAATAAGTTCGGCTACGAGCAGTACTTC
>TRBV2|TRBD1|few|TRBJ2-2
CASSRGTGGNTGELFF
TGTGCCAGCAGTAGAGGGACAGGGGGGAACACCGGGGAGCTGTTTTTT
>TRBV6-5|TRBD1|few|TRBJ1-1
CASSSRTGRSAFF
TGTGCCAGCAGTTCACGGACAGGGAGGAGTGCTTTCTTT
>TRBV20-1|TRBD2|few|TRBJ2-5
CSARDLTSGLTQYF
TGCAGTGCTAGAGATCTGACTAGCGGGTTGACCCAGTACTTC
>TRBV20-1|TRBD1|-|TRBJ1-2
CSAPQDRQLDYGYTF
TGCAGTGCCCCACAGGACAGGCAGCTAGACTATGGCTACACCTTC
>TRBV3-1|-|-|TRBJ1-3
CASRQGVGNTIYF
TGTGCCAGCCGCCAGGGAGTTGGAAACACCATATATTTT
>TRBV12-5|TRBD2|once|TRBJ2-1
CASGSSGGYNEQFF
TGTGCTAGTGGTTCTAGCGGGGGGTACAATGAGCAGTTCTTC
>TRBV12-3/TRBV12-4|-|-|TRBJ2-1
CASSPHDEQFF
TGTGCCAGCAGTCCGCACGATGAGCAGTTCTTC
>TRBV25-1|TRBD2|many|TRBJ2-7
CASSGTASGRAYEQYF
TGTGCCAGCAGTGGAACCGCTAGCGGGAGAGCCTACGAGCAGTACTTC
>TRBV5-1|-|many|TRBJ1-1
CASSSGGTEAFF
TGCGCCAGCAGCTCGGGGGGGACTGAAGCTTTCTTT
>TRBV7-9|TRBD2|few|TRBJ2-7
CASTLDRGGDYEQYF
TGTGCCAGCACCTTAGATCGGGGAGGGGACTACGAGCAGTACTTC